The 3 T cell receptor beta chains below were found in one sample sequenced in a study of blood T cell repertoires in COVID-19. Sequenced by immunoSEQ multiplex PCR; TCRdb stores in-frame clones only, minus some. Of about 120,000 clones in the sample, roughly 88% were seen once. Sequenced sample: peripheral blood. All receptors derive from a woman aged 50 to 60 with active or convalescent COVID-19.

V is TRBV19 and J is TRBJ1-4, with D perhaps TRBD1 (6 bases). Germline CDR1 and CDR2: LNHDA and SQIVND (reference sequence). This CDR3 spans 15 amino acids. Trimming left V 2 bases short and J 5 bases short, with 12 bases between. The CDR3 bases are TGTGCCAGTAGTATATCCAGGGGACCGAATGAAAAACTGTTTTTT. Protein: CASSISRGPNEKLFF.

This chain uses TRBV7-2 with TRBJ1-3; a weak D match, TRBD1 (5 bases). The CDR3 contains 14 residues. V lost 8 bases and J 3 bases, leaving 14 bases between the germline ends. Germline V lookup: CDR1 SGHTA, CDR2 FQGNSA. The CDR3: CASGQGVFGNTIYF. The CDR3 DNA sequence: TGTGCCAGCGGACAAGGGGTCTTTGGAAACACCATATATTTT. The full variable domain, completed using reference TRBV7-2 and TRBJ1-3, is GAGVSQSPSNKVTEKGKDVELRCDPISGHTALYWYRQSLGQGLEFLIYFQGNSAPDKSGLPSDRFSAERTGGSVSTLTIQRTQQEDSAVYLCASGQGVFGNTIYFGEGSWLTVV.

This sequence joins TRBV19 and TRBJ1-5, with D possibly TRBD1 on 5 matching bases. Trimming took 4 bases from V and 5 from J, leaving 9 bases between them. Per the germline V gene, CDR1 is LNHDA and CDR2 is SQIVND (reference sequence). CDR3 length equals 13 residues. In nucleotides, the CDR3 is TGTGCCAGTAGTAGGTGGGGGGATCAGCCCCAGCATTTT. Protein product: CASSRWGDQPQHF.